These 19 T cell receptor beta chains came from one sample sequenced in a study of cytomegalovirus exposure and HLA in healthy donors. The PCR ran on 60 Vbeta and 13 Jbeta primers. Measured with immunoSEQ multiplex PCR; TCRdb has only the in-frame clones, and not every one. The sample contains 180,000 or so clones, roughly three quarters of which appear only once. The sample comprised PBMCs. These receptors were obtained from a male donor in good health and CMV-seronegative.

This sequence joins TRBV7-9 and TRBJ2-1; 9 bases map to TRBD1. This CDR3 region has 15 residues. After removal of 5 bases from V and 6 bases from J, the junction contained 8 bases not matched to a gene. Germline V lookup: CDR1 SEHNR, CDR2 FQNEAQ (reference sequence). The CDR3 DNA reads as TGTGCCAGCAGCCTCTACAGGGGGCCAGGCAATGAGCAGTTCTTC. The encoded protein is CASSLYRGPGNEQFF.

The rearrangement joins TRBV6-5 to TRBJ1-5; no reliable D call. The CDR3 covers 15 residues. From germline, CDR1 is MNHEY and CDR2 SVGAGI. Between the trimmed V and J ends, which lost 6 bases and 0 bases, there was a span of 12 bases. The CDR3 reads CASRRLFFSNQPQHF. The CDR3 DNA reads as TGTGCCAGCAGACGACTCTTTTTTAGCAATCAGCCCCAGCATTTT.

The rearrangement joins TRBV7-3 to TRBJ2-1, with 9 bases lining up with TRBD1. In germline, CDR1 is SGHTA, CDR2 FQGTGA. The CDR3 contains 20 residues. Trimming cost V 2 bases and J 12 bases; bases outside gene matches: 26. The CDR3 sequence: CASSLGFDGGWDRVDWRQFF. CDR3 in DNA: TGTGCCAGCAGCTTAGGGTTTGATGGTGGCTGGGACAGGGTGGATTGGCGGCAGTTCTTC.

The chain uses TRBV30 and TRBJ1-5; D remains unclear. V was cut by 0 bases and J by 5 bases, with 8 bases left in between. The CDR3 is 13 amino acids. CDR1 GTSNPN and CDR2 SVGIG come from the germline V gene (reference sequence). Written as DNA, the CDR3 is TGTGCCTGGAGTGTACTGTCGTATCAGCCCCAGCATTTT. Translated: CAWSVLSYQPQHF.

V gene TRBV15 combines with J gene TRBJ2-7, with TRBD2 as a possible D gene (6 bases). The CDR3 totals 18 residues. The germline V gene has CDR1 LNHNV and CDR2 YYDKDF (reference sequence). Deletions cut 1 base from V and 3 bases from J, with 22 bases between. The CDR3 nucleotides are TGTGCCACCAGCAGAGGGGGACTGGGGACCCCCATTGGCTACGAGCAGTACTTC. Residues: CATSRGGLGTPIGYEQYF.

V gene TRBV25-1 combines with J gene TRBJ2-1; the D gene is possibly TRBD1 (6 bases). Germline assignment: CDR1 MGHDK and CDR2 SYGVNS. The CDR3 spans 16 residues. Trimming removed 1 base from V and 0 bases from J, with 10 bases in between. The CDR3 sequence is CASSESGGYSYNEQFF. CDR3 DNA sequence: TGTGCCAGCAGTGAATCTGGGGGCTACTCCTACAATGAGCAGTTCTTC.

The rearrangement uses TRBV15 and TRBJ1-6, with no clear D. The CDR3 consists of 19 residues. Looked up from germline, CDR1 is LNHNV and CDR2 is YYDKDF (reference sequence). Trimming shortened V by 0 bases and J by 0 bases, and 15 bases separated the two germline ends. In DNA form, the CDR3 reads TGTGCCACCAGCAGAGATCTAGTCTATGGGAGCTCCTATAATTCACCCCTCCACTTT. This gives the protein CATSRDLVYGSSYNSPLHF.

This chain links TRBV15 with TRBJ2-7, with D tentatively TRBD2 (5 bases). Trimming removed 4 bases from V and 3 bases from J, with 19 bases in between. Germline V CDR1 and CDR2: LNHNV, YYDKDF (reference sequence). There are 16 residues in the CDR3. The CDR3 region is CATSNPWTYSNYEQYF. Written as DNA, the CDR3 is TGTGCCACCAGCAATCCTTGGACTTACAGTAACTACGAGCAGTACTTC. The full variable domain, rest sourced from reference TRBV15 and TRBJ2-7, is DAMVIQNPRYQVTQFGKPVTLSCSQTLNHNVMYWYQQKSSQAPKLLFHYYDKDFNNEADTPDNFQSRRPNTSFCFLDIRSPGLGDTAMYLCATSNPWTYSNYEQYFGPGTRLTVT.

As regards this clone: Other nucleotide sequences from this sample produce the same CDR3. The chain couples TRBV9 to TRBJ1-1, with D maybe TRBD1 (5 bases). V lost 4 bases to trimming and J lost 3 bases, with 10 bases between them. This CDR3 region has 13 residues. The germline V gene encodes CDR1 SGDLS and CDR2 YYNGEE. CDR3 loop: CASSPRGYTEAFF. The CDR3 nucleotides read TGTGCCAGCAGCCCAAGGGGATACACTGAAGCTTTCTTT.

This chain connects TRBV28 to TRBJ1-5, with 8 bases that match TRBD1. With 2 bases clipped from V and 5 bases from J, the junction kept 5 bases outside the gene matches. From germline, CDR1 is MDHEN and CDR2 SYDVKM. This CDR3 is 15 amino acids long. This CDR3 reads CASSLGSRGHQPQHF. The CDR3 nucleotides are TGTGCCAGCAGTTTAGGGAGCAGGGGGCATCAGCCCCAGCATTTT.

The rearrangement uses TRBV5-4 and TRBJ2-5, with TRBD2 matching 11 bases. The V segment lost 2 bases and the J segment 2 bases; nucleotides outside the gene matches: 2. The CDR3 spans 15 residues. Germline lookup yields CDR1 SGHNT and CDR2 YYREEE (reference sequence). CDR3 DNA: TGTGCCAGCAGCTTCCGACTAGCGGGGCAAGAGACCCAGTACTTC. This sequence encodes CASSFRLAGQETQYF. The complete variable domain, with remaining parts taken from reference TRBV5-4 and TRBJ2-5, reads ETGVTQSPTHLIKTRGQQVTLRCSSQSGHNTVSWYQQALGQGPQFIFQYYREEENGRGNFPPRFSGLQFPNYSSELNVNALELDDSALYLCASSFRLAGQETQYFGPGTRLLVL.

This clone was counted a few times. The rearrangement uses TRBV7-2 and TRBJ2-7; 11 positions agree with TRBD2. The CDR3 totals 16 residues. The ends lost 1 base at V and 6 bases at J; junction bases unmatched: 8. Germline V CDR1 and CDR2: SGHTA, FQGNSA. CDR3 loop: CASSLGLAGGFAEQYF. CDR3 sequence (DNA): TGTGCCAGCAGCTTAGGCCTAGCGGGAGGTTTCGCCGAGCAGTACTTC.

This clone was counted a few times. The rearrangement uses TRBV5-1 and TRBJ1-2; D call uncertain. The CDR3 extends over 14 amino acids. Trimming removed 1 base at V and 4 bases at J, with 11 bases between. CDR1 and CDR2 (germline): SGHRS, YFSETQ. In DNA form, the CDR3 reads TGCGCCAGCAGCTTGTCAGAGGTCGGCTATGGCTACACCTTC. Its translation is CASSLSEVGYGYTF.

V and J are TRBV28 and TRBJ1-5; the D gene is possibly TRBD1 (5 bases). V lost 3 bases, J lost 4 bases, and 16 bases lay in between. This CDR3 region has 16 residues. Germline-derived CDR1 and CDR2 are MDHEN and SYDVKM. The CDR3 DNA is TGTGCCAGCAGTTTGGCGGGACCCGTTCTTAATCAGCCCCAGCATTTT. It codes for CASSLAGPVLNQPQHF. The full variable domain, completed using reference TRBV28 and TRBJ1-5, is DVKVTQSSRYLVKRTGEKVFLECVQDMDHENMFWYRQDPGLGLRLIYFSYDVKMKEKGDIPEGYSVSREKKERFSLILESASTNQTSMYLCASSLAGPVLNQPQHFGDGTRLSIL.

V is TRBV30 and J is TRBJ2-1; no reliable D call. Germline V gives CDR1 GTSNPN, CDR2 SVGIG (reference sequence). The CDR3 totals 14 residues. V was cut by 3 bases and J by 6 bases, with 15 bases left in between. The DNA for the CDR3 is TGTGCCTGGAGCGCCGGAGCCGGCGGCAATGAGCAGTTCTTC. Encoded protein: CAWSAGAGGNEQFF.

The chain couples TRBV6-4 to TRBJ2-3, with 10 nucleotides matching TRBD2. The CDR3 runs to 18 residues. V was pared by 5 bases and J by 7 bases, with 18 bases of the junction left unmatched. From germline, CDR1 is MRHNA and CDR2 SNTAGT. The CDR3 loop reads CASSIEVQRGGGGYTQYF. In nucleotides, the CDR3 is TGTGCCAGCAGTATTGAAGTACAGCGGGGGGGCGGAGGATATACGCAGTATTTT.

The table lists this clone with a few counts. The V and J genes are TRBV9 and TRBJ2-5; possibly TRBD2 for D (7 bases). Per germline, CDR1 SGDLS and CDR2 YYNGEE. V lost 2 bases and J 2 bases, leaving 19 bases between the germline ends. The CDR3 runs to 17 residues. The CDR3 nucleotides are TGTGCCAGCAGCGTCTCCCTTGAGGGGGGGGGACAAGAGACCCAGTACTTC. This sequence encodes CASSVSLEGGGQETQYF.

The chain uses TRBV28 and TRBJ2-1; 8 bases agree with TRBD1. Germline-derived CDR1 and CDR2 are MDHEN and SYDVKM. The CDR3 has 14 residues. The V segment lost 7 bases and the J segment 2 bases; nucleotides outside the gene matches: 4. The CDR3 DNA sequence: TGTGCCAGCACCGAGACAGGGGCCTACAATGAGCAGTTCTTC. This translates into CASTETGAYNEQFF.

The chain joins TRBV7-9 to TRBJ1-5; TRBD1 agrees at 10 bases. The CDR3 length is 16 residues. V lost 0 bases, J lost 5 bases, and 4 bases stayed unmatched. CDR1 is SEHNR and CDR2 is FQNEAQ in the germline V gene (reference sequence). CDR3 sequence (DNA): TGTGCCAGCAGCTTAGCGGGACAGGGGCGGGATCAGCCCCAGCATTTT. Amino acids: CASSLAGQGRDQPQHF.